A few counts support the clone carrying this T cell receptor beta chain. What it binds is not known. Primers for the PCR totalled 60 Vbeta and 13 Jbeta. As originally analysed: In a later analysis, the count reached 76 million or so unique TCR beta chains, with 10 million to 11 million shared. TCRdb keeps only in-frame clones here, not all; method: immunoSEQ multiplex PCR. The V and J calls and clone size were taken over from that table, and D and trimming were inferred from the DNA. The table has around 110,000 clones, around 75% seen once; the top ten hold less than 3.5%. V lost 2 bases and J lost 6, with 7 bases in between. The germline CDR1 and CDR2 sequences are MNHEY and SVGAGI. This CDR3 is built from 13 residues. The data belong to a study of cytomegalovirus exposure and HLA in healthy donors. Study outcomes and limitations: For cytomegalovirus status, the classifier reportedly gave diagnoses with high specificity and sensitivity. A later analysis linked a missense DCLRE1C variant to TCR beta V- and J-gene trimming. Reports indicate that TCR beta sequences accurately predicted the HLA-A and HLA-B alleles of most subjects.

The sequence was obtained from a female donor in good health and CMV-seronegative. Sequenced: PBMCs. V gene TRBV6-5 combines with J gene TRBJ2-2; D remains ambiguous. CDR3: CASSYDIAGELFF. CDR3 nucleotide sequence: TGTGCCAGCAGTTACGACATCGCCGGGGAGCTGTTTTTT.